These T cell receptor beta chains were read from a single sample in a study of blood T cell repertoires in COVID-19. The repertoire was sequenced with immunoSEQ multiplex PCR; TCRdb's copy has only in-frame clones and lacks some. Among fewer than 650,000 clones, 70% to 90% were seen once, and the ten largest hold around 8%. Source material: peripheral blood. The receptor set was obtained from a woman aged 45-59 years with COVID-19, enrolled during active disease. Each CDR3 is given with its conserved first and last residue. The order of the fields is V gene, J gene, D gene, CDR3 length, clone size, CDR3 DNA, CDR3 protein. The D gene is left open where the match is weak. A clone size is listed for some rows: how often the clone was seen (once, few, many), or a class if it is expanded.

>TRBV13|TRBJ2-7|TRBD1|15|.
TGTGCCAGCAGCGAAGACAGGGGGACTCCCTACGAGCAGTACTTC
CASSEDRGTPYEQYF
>TRBV29-1|TRBJ1-1|TRBD1|14|.
TGCAGCGTTGCCCAGGACAGGGTGGGCACTGAAGCTTTCTTT
CSVAQDRVGTEAFF
>TRBV9|TRBJ2-3|.|18|.
TGTGCCAGCAGCGTCAAGCAGGCGCCAGACCCTTCCACAGATACGCAGTATTTT
CASSVKQAPDPSTDTQYF
>TRBV30|TRBJ1-2|.|13|.
TGTGCCTGGACTGGGGGCGAGAACTATGGCTACACCTTC
CAWTGGENYGYTF
>TRBV5-1|TRBJ1-3|.|9|.
TGCGCCAGCAGCTTGGGTCCGTCGTTT
CASSLGPSF
>TRBV29-1|TRBJ1-2|TRBD1|15|.
TGCAGCGTGTTACAGGGGATAGACGATAACTATGGCTACACCTTC
CSVLQGIDDNYGYTF
>TRBV30|TRBJ1-1|.|13|.
TGTGCCTGGGGATTGACAGGGAACACTGAAGCTTTCTTT
CAWGLTGNTEAFF
>TRBV2|TRBJ1-2|TRBD1|14|.
TGTGCCAGCAAGAGAGAACAGGGGGTCGGCGGCTACACCTTC
CASKREQGVGGYTF
>TRBV13|TRBJ2-1|TRBD2|17|.
TGTGCCAGCAACGAAGGGAGGGCTCACCTAGTTAACAATGAGCAGTTCTTC
CASNEGRAHLVNNEQFF
>TRBV6-4|TRBJ1-2|.|14|.
TGTGCCAGCAGACCTCGGAGTCATCGCTATGGCTACACCTTC
CASRPRSHRYGYTF
>TRBV9|TRBJ2-1|TRBD2|15|.
TGTGCCAGCAGCGTCCGGGACTATCGATTGGATGAGCAGTTCTTC
CASSVRDYRLDEQFF
>TRBV18|TRBJ1-2|.|15|.
TGTGCCAGCTCACCAGGAAAGGGGACTCTCGATGGCTACACCTTC
CASSPGKGTLDGYTF
>TRBV11-2|TRBJ2-2|TRBD1|15|.
TGTGCCAGCAGCCCCGGGACAGGGAACACCGGGGAGCTGTTTTTT
CASSPGTGNTGELFF
>TRBV30|TRBJ2-7|TRBD2|16|once
TGTGCCTGGAGTAACAAAGCGGGGGGGCCCGCCTACGAGCAGTACTTC
CAWSNKAGGPAYEQYF
>TRBV30|TRBJ1-1|TRBD1|13|once
TGTGCCTGGAGGTACAGGGGTGGGACTGAAGCTTTCTTT
CAWRYRGGTEAFF
>TRBV9|TRBJ2-1|TRBD2|15|.
TGTGCCAGCAGCGTCCGTCCGGGGGGACTAGGTGAGCAGTTCTTC
CASSVRPGGLGEQFF
>TRBV7-9|TRBJ2-1|TRBD2|14|few
TGTGCCAGCAGCTTAGCGGGAGGGAACAATGAGCAGTTCTTC
CASSLAGGNNEQFF
>TRBV9|TRBJ1-4|.|14|.
TGTGCCAGCAGCCTTACACCAACTAATGAAAAACTGTTTTTT
CASSLTPTNEKLFF
>TRBV6-2/TRBV6-3|TRBJ2-7|TRBD1|16|.
TGTGCCAGCAGTTACTCGATAAGGGGGCCGTCCTACGAGCAGTACTTC
CASSYSIRGPSYEQYF
>TRBV29-1|TRBJ1-1|TRBD1|13|.
TGCAGCGTCGCCGGGACAGCAAACACTGAAGCTTTCTTT
CSVAGTANTEAFF
>TRBV4-1|TRBJ1-1|TRBD1|14|.
TGCGCCAGCAGCTCCGAGGGGGCAGGGACTGAAGCTTTCTTT
CASSSEGAGTEAFF
>TRBV10-1|TRBJ2-7|TRBD2|13|once
TGCGCCAGCAGCGCTAGCGGGAGCTACGAGCAGTACTTC
CASSASGSYEQYF
>TRBV5-1|TRBJ2-5|TRBD1|13|once
TGCGCCAGCAGCTTGGCAGGGGGAGAGACCCAGTACTTC
CASSLAGGETQYF
>TRBV5-1|TRBJ2-1|TRBD2|15|.
TGCGCCAGCAGTTTTGAGCGGGGGGGCCGGAATGAGCAGTTCTTC
CASSFERGGRNEQFF
>TRBV6-7|TRBJ1-5|TRBD1|15|.
TGTGCCAGCAGTTACGGAGGACAGGGGTGCCAGCCCCAGCATTTT
CASSYGGQGCQPQHF
>TRBV19|TRBJ2-4|TRBD2|21|.
TGTGCCAGTAGTATAGAAAGAGGACTAGCGGGGGGAACCCTAGCCAAAAACATTCAGTACTTC
CASSIERGLAGGTLAKNIQYF
>TRBV2|TRBJ2-1|TRBD2|12|.
TGTGCCAGCCGTCCACTAGCGGATGAGCAGTTCTTC
CASRPLADEQFF
>TRBV3-1/TRBV3-2|TRBJ1-3|.|14|once
TGTGCCAGCAGCCGAACTCCCAATCGAAACACCATATATTTT
CASSRTPNRNTIYF
>TRBV3-1/TRBV3-2|TRBJ1-1|.|17|.
TGTGCCAGCAGCCCCCCCCGGGGGGGATGGGGGAACACTGAAGCTTTCTTT
CASSPPRGGWGNTEAFF
>TRBV18|TRBJ1-1|.|15|.
TGTGCCAGCTCACCACCCAGCGGTTCGGACACTGAAGCTTTCTTT
CASSPPSGSDTEAFF
>TRBV3-1/TRBV3-2|TRBJ2-7|TRBD1|14|.
TGTGCCAGCAGTCCCGACAGGGGAACCTACGAGCAGTACTTC
CASSPDRGTYEQYF
>TRBV7-6|TRBJ2-1|TRBD1|12|.
TGTGCCAGCAGCCCTGGACAGGGTGAGCAGTTCTTC
CASSPGQGEQFF
>TRBV5-1|TRBJ1-1|.|14|.
TGCGCCAGCAGCTTGGCCGAACCGGGGACTGAAGCTTTCTTT
CASSLAEPGTEAFF
>TRBV2|TRBJ2-6|.|16|once
TGTGCCAGCAGCGACCCAGGATCCGCTGGGGCCAACGTCCTGACTTTC
CASSDPGSAGANVLTF
>TRBV6-2/TRBV6-3|TRBJ2-5|TRBD2|15|.
TGTGCCAGCAGCCAACTAGCGGGGGGCAGGGAGACCCAGTACTTC
CASSQLAGGRETQYF
>TRBV5-1|TRBJ2-1|.|15|.
TGCGCCAGCCTCTGGGGGGTGGACTCCTCAGATGAGCAGTTCTTC
CASLWGVDSSDEQFF
>TRBV2|TRBJ1-1|.|15|.
TGTGCCAGCAGTGAAGGGAGATTGGGGCAGGGTCGAGCTTTCTTT
CASSEGRLGQGRAFF
>TRBV7-8|TRBJ2-7|TRBD1|15|.
TGTGCCAGCAGCCCTCGGACAGGGTCGGCCTACGAGCAGTACTTC
CASSPRTGSAYEQYF
>TRBV7-6|TRBJ2-7|TRBD2|17|.
TGTGCCAGCAGCCCGGGACTAGCGGGGGGACTCTCCTACGAGCAGTACTTC
CASSPGLAGGLSYEQYF
>TRBV6-1|TRBJ1-1|.|14|.
TGTGCCAGCAGTGAAAGCCGGGCGGGTTTTAAAGCTTTCTTT
CASSESRAGFKAFF
>TRBV30|TRBJ1-6|.|14|.
TGTGCCTGCCCCCTCAGGGCAGTTAATTCACCCCTCCACTTT
CACPLRAVNSPLHF
>TRBV12-3/TRBV12-4|TRBJ1-2|.|12|.
TGTGCCAGCAGTCTCCCCTCGGGGGGCTACACCTTC
CASSLPSGGYTF
>TRBV28|TRBJ1-3|.|16|once
TGTGCCAGCAGTTCCCCAGACAGGCCGGGGGGAAACACCATATATTTT
CASSSPDRPGGNTIYF
>TRBV24-1|TRBJ2-3|TRBD2|15|.
TGTGCCACCAGTGGGGGACTAGCGGGGACAGATACGCAGTATTTT
CATSGGLAGTDTQYF
>TRBV7-3|TRBJ2-3|TRBD1|17|.
TGTGCCAGCAGCTCGCCGACAGGGGGGTTAGTGACAGATACGCAGTATTTT
CASSSPTGGLVTDTQYF
>TRBV27|TRBJ2-7|.|14|.
TGTGCCAGCAGTTTAACCCCCGGGTCCTACGAGCAGTACTTC
CASSLTPGSYEQYF
>TRBV13|TRBJ2-7|TRBD2|14|.
TGTGCCAGCAGCTTTAGCGCGGGGGTGAACGAGCAGTACTTC
CASSFSAGVNEQYF
>TRBV5-4|TRBJ2-1|TRBD2|15|.
TGTGCCAGCAGCCCGAGGACTAGTAATCACAATGAGCAGTTCTTC
CASSPRTSNHNEQFF
>TRBV5-4|TRBJ1-6|.|16|.
TGTGCCAGCAGCAGGGGCTCCACAGGGCCTAATTCACCCCTCCACTTT
CASSRGSTGPNSPLHF
>TRBV28|TRBJ1-1|TRBD1|16|.
TGTGCCAGCAGTGGTAAGCACCCGACAGGGCGTCCTGAAGCTTTCTTT
CASSGKHPTGRPEAFF
>TRBV12-3/TRBV12-4|TRBJ2-2|.|12|.
TGTGCCAGCAAGCAAGAACCCGGGGAGCTGTTTTTT
CASKQEPGELFF
>TRBV18|TRBJ2-1|TRBD1|14|.
TGTGCCAGCTCACCCACGGACAGGGAATATGAGCAGTTCTTC
CASSPTDREYEQFF
>TRBV7-9|TRBJ1-2|TRBD1|14|few
TGTGCCAGCAGCTTAGGCTGGACAGGGGAAGGCTACACCTTC
CASSLGWTGEGYTF
>TRBV27|TRBJ2-7|.|13|.
TGTGCCAGCAGTTCTGAGGGCCCCTACGAGCAGTACTTC
CASSSEGPYEQYF
>TRBV29-1|TRBJ1-1|.|13|.
TGCAGCGTCGACGTTTACCGGGATTTTGAAGCTTTCTTT
CSVDVYRDFEAFF
>TRBV7-3|TRBJ2-1|TRBD1|14|.
TGTGCCAGCAGCTTATCGACAGGGAGCAATGAGCAGTTCTTC
CASSLSTGSNEQFF
>TRBV29-1|TRBJ2-1|.|15|.
TGCAGCGTTGACCTGGGGGGATTAATGAGGGATGAGCAGTTCTTC
CSVDLGGLMRDEQFF
>TRBV24-1|TRBJ2-1|TRBD1|16|.
TGTGCCACCAGTGACCTCCCGGGACAGGGTAAGAATGAGCAGTTCTTC
CATSDLPGQGKNEQFF